This T cell receptor (beta chain) is from a study of T cell responses to AZD1222 COVID-19 vaccine. Generated by immunoSEQ multiplex PCR, the TCRdb table keeps only in-frame clones and is missing some. The sample holds about 170,000 clones, approximately 95% seen once. With regard to this clone: Antigen unknown.

Study-wide findings and caveats: Seropositive AZD1222 recipients at baseline numbered only five or six. No repertoire was sampled before or during the peak T cell response, only after it.

There are 12 residues in the CDR3. Germline CDR1 is MNHEY and CDR2 is SVGAGI. The V and J ends lost 5 bases and 5 bases respectively, with 6 bases between them. The chain joins TRBV6-5 to TRBJ1-4; D call uncertain. The clonotype originates from an adult in good health. This specimen consisted of peripheral blood, obtained on day 0 of AZD1222 vaccination. The CDR3 region is CASSHTNEKLFF. The DNA for the CDR3 is TGTGCCAGCAGTCACACCAATGAAAAACTGTTTTTT.